Shown below are 26 T cell receptor beta chains from a single sample sequenced in a study of blood T cells in healthy people across ages. The second PCR ran about 7 to 12 cycles with a sample-barcoded 5' primer and J-beta primers. TCRdb reanalysed the 5' RACE reads using MiXCR and keeps one entry per CDR3 protein. The table includes 1.5 million to 2 million distinct CDR3 sequences, roughly 32% detected once. The sequenced sample consisted of blood. These receptors came from a woman aged 25 to 39 in good health.

The chain couples TRBV10-3 to TRBJ2-7; TRBD2 matches 10 bases. The end of the DNA is better explained by TRBJ2-5, so the J call may be wrong. CDR3 length equals 16 residues. CDR1 and CDR2 (germline): ENHRY, SYGVKD. The CDR3 sequence is CAISESQRGGHETQYF. In DNA, the CDR3 is TGTGCCATCAGTGAGTCGCAGCGGGGGGGCCACGAGACCCAGTACTTC.

V gene TRBV11-2 combines with J gene TRBJ2-1; 9 nucleotides line up with TRBD2. Germline CDR1 is SGHAT and CDR2 is FQNNGV. The junction had 11 bases not matched to a gene; V was cut back by 7 bases and J by 7 bases. This CDR3 is built from 15 residues. The CDR3 loop is CASTVAGEPSNEQFF. In DNA, the CDR3 is TGTGCCAGCACTGTAGCGGGAGAGCCGTCGAATGAGCAGTTCTTC.

V and J are TRBV15 and TRBJ1-1; 9 bases agree with TRBD1. CDR1 is LNHNV and CDR2 is YYDKDF in the germline V gene (reference sequence). The CDR3 length is 14 residues. Losses at the gene ends were 1 base for V and 7 bases for J; bases not matched to a gene: 4. The CDR3 sequence is CATSRVKGQGEAFF. The CDR3 nucleotides are TGTGCCACCAGCAGAGTTAAGGGACAGGGTGAAGCTTTCTTT.

The CDR3: CASSRGTGPDSPLHF. In DNA, the CDR3 is TGTGCCAGCAGCAGAGGGACAGGCCCAGATTCACCCCTCCACTTT. The rearrangement uses TRBV7-9 and TRBJ1-6; 8 nucleotides agree with TRBD1. Germline trimming cut 5 bases from V and 8 bases from J; bases unmatched to any gene: 8. There are 15 residues in the CDR3. In germline, CDR1 is SEHNR, CDR2 FQNEAQ (reference sequence).

The V call is TRBV6-1, the J call TRBJ1-4; TRBD1 might be the D (5 bases). CDR3 length: 12 amino acids. The V gene lost 7 bases and the J gene lost 7 bases, with 10 bases spanning the gap. Per germline, CDR1 MNHNS and CDR2 SASEGT. In DNA form, the CDR3 reads TGTGCCAGCAACAGGTTGGGTGAAAAACTGTTTTTT. It yields the protein CASNRLGEKLFF.

This clonotype was detected only a few times. The rearrangement joins TRBV5-1 to TRBJ1-5; D is unresolved. CDR1 is SGHRS, CDR2 YFSETQ, per germline. The CDR3 has 15 residues. Trimming removed 0 bases at V and 2 bases at J, with 9 bases between. CDR3 region: CASSLGGWGNQPQHF. CDR3 DNA sequence: TGCGCCAGCAGCTTGGGGGGTTGGGGCAATCAGCCCCAGCATTTT.

J is TRBJ2-5 and V is TRBV3-1; 10 nucleotides line up with TRBD2. Trimming took 1 base from V and 5 from J; bases not matched to a gene: 7. Germline CDR1 reads LGHDT; CDR2 reads YNNKEL (reference sequence). This CDR3 spans 16 amino acids. CDR3: CASSQAPAGGRETQYF. CDR3 DNA: TGTGCCAGCAGCCAAGCCCCAGCGGGAGGGAGGGAGACCCAGTACTTC.

This chain uses TRBV9 with TRBJ1-5, with D hard to call. The germline gives CDR1 SGDLS, CDR2 YYNGEE. The CDR3 spans 15 residues. Trimming left V 3 bases short and J 4 bases short, with 14 bases between. CDR3 residues: CASSGEQYPNQPQHF. The DNA for the CDR3 is TGTGCCAGCAGCGGGGAACAGTACCCTAATCAGCCCCAGCATTTT. The full variable domain, with the rest looked up from reference TRBV9 and TRBJ1-5, is DSGVTQTPKHLITATGQRVTLRCSPRSGDLSVYWYQQSLDQGLQFLIQYYNGEERAKGNILERFSAQQFPDLHSELNLSSLELGDSALYFCASSGEQYPNQPQHFGDGTRLSIL.

This clonotype was seen a few times. V usage is TRBV5-1 and J usage is TRBJ2-2; D is uncertain. V lost 0 bases and J 1 base, leaving 7 bases between the germline ends. The CDR3 loop spans 15 amino acids. In germline, CDR1 is SGHRS, CDR2 YFSETQ. CDR3 coding DNA: TGCGCCAGCAGCTTGGGGACCATGAACACCGGGGAGCTGTTTTTT. It specifies CASSLGTMNTGELFF. Together with reference TRBV5-1 and TRBJ2-2, the CDR3 gives the full variable domain: KAGVTQTPRYLIKTRGQQVTLSCSPISGHRSVSWYQQTPGQGLQFLFEYFSETQRNKGNFPGRFSGRQFSNSRSEMNVSTLELGDSALYLCASSLGTMNTGELFFGEGSRLTVL.

CDR3 residues: CSARAASGGYGYTF. For the CDR3, the DNA is TGCAGTGCTAGGGCCGCGTCAGGGGGATATGGCTACACCTTC. The chain uses TRBV20-1 and TRBJ1-2, with 7 nucleotides matching TRBD1. This CDR3 has 14 amino acids. In germline, CDR1 is DFQATT, CDR2 SNEGSKA (reference sequence). V shed 3 bases, J shed 5 bases, and the junction held 9 bases outside the gene matches.

V is TRBV7-9 and J is TRBJ2-3, with D unresolved. The CDR3 is made up of 16 amino acids. CDR1 and CDR2 from the germline V gene are SEHNR and FQNEAQ (reference sequence). V lost 5 bases, J lost 6 bases, and 21 bases lay in between. This CDR3 is CASSLDPAVGWDTQYF. Written as DNA, the CDR3 is TGTGCCAGCAGCCTGGATCCGGCGGTGGGATGGGATACGCAGTATTTT.

This clonotype showed up just once. The rearrangement uses TRBV13 and TRBJ2-5, with 11 bases lining up with TRBD2. The CDR3 covers 17 residues. Germline-derived CDR1 and CDR2 are PRHDT and FYEKMQ (reference sequence). Germline trimming cut 4 bases from V and 1 base from J; bases unmatched to any gene: 8. CDR3: CASSSRTSGGAQETQYF. The CDR3 nucleotides read TGTGCCAGCAGCTCGAGAACTAGCGGGGGCGCCCAAGAGACCCAGTACTTC.

The chain uses TRBV20-1 and TRBJ1-1; weak D call: TRBD1 (6 bases). CDR3 length equals 13 residues. Germline V lookup: CDR1 DFQATT, CDR2 SNEGSKA (reference sequence). Trimming pared 7 bases from V and 1 base from J, leaving 13 bases between. The CDR3 sequence is CSGRGGTNTEAFF. In DNA form, the CDR3 reads TGCAGTGGGAGGGGGGGTACGAACACTGAAGCTTTCTTT.

This sequence joins TRBV6-1 and TRBJ1-5; D ambiguous. V lost 2 bases, J lost 2 bases, and 22 bases lay in between. The germline CDR1 and CDR2 sequences are MNHNS and SASEGT. This CDR3 is built from 19 residues. CDR3: CASSEILHFAGRGNQPQHF. The CDR3 nucleotides read TGTGCCAGCAGTGAAATACTCCATTTTGCAGGTAGGGGCAATCAGCCCCAGCATTTT.

The chain carries TRBV2 and TRBJ1-5; D unclear. In germline, CDR1 is SNHLY, CDR2 FYNNEI. The CDR3 extends over 14 amino acids. With 2 bases removed from V and 9 bases from J, the gap between germline ends came to 14 bases. The CDR3 bases are TGTGCCAGCAGTGAATTGGCGGAGACGGGGCCCCAGCATTTT. Translated, it gives CASSELAETGPQHF. The full variable domain, in which reference TRBV2 and TRBJ1-5 provide the parts outside the CDR3, is EPEVTQTPSHQVTQMGQEVILRCVPISNHLYFYWYRQILGQKVEFLVSFYNNEISEKSEIFDDQFSVERPDGSNFTLKIRSTKLEDSAMYFCASSELAETGPQHFGDGTRLSIL.

Notes on this clonotype: Relative to the germline gene, one junction end is altered; a read error may explain this. The chain uses TRBV5-1 and TRBJ2-1, with TRBD1 matching 8 bases. Judging by the DNA end, TRBJ2-7 fits better; the J call may be wrong. The CDR3 loop spans 15 amino acids. Germline V gene data show CDR1 as SGHRS and CDR2 as YFSETQ. The CDR3 region has the DNA TGCGCCAGCGGCTTGACAGGGGCTGAGTTCTACGAGCAGTACTTC. This gives the protein CASGLTGAEFYEQYF.

The chain has TRBV6-2 or TRBV6-3 and TRBJ2-1; D is uncertain. V dropped 0 bases and J dropped 4 bases, with 7 bases sitting between them. The CDR3 extends over 14 amino acids. The germline V gene encodes CDR1 MNHEY and CDR2 SVGEGT. CDR3 DNA: TGTGCCAGCAGTTACTCGAACCGGTACAATGAGCAGTTCTTC. Protein: CASSYSNRYNEQFF.

CDR3 sequence reads: CASSLSWVDRLLYQPQHF. DNA for the CDR3: TGTGCCAGCAGCTTATCGTGGGTTGATCGGTTGCTTTATCAGCCCCAGCATTTT. The genes are TRBV7-3 and TRBJ1-5; D ambiguous. This CDR3 comprises 18 residues. V lost 2 bases, J lost 5 bases, and 22 bases lay in between. Germline assignment: CDR1 SGHTA and CDR2 FQGTGA. The whole variable domain, remainder taken from reference TRBV7-3 and TRBJ1-5, is GAGVSQTPSNKVTEKGKYVELRCDPISGHTALYWYRQSLGQGPEFLIYFQGTGAADDSGLPNDRFFAVRPEGSVSTLKIQRTERGDSAVYLCASSLSWVDRLLYQPQHFGDGTRLSIL.

The chain joins TRBV12-3 or TRBV12-4 to TRBJ2-7; the D gene is possibly TRBD1 (5 bases). This CDR3 region has 12 residues. V lost 7 bases, J lost 4 bases, and 11 bases lay in between. The CDR3 region is CASTLRGYEQYF. CDR3 in DNA: TGTGCCAGCACCCTTAGGGGATACGAGCAGTACTTC.

The chain links TRBV29-1 to TRBJ1-1; D remains ambiguous. The germline V gene has CDR1 SQVTM and CDR2 ANQGSEA. Trimming took off 1 base at V and 5 bases at J, with 11 bases between the two ends. The CDR3 length is 13 residues. In nucleotides, the CDR3 is TGCAGCGTTGAAGTAGGGAGAGGGACTGAAGCTTTCTTT. Amino acid sequence: CSVEVGRGTEAFF.

This chain joins TRBV29-1 and TRBJ2-1, with 7 positions matching TRBD1. The DNA end favors TRBJ2-7, so the J call may be wrong. Germline values: CDR1 SQVTM, CDR2 ANQGSEA. This CDR3 has 14 residues. The CDR3 is CSVEGLQGPSEQYF. The CDR3 DNA is TGCAGCGTTGAAGGACTACAGGGGCCGTCGGAGCAGTACTTC.

V usage is TRBV5-1 and J usage is TRBJ1-4, with a weak D call TRBD1 (6 bases). Germline CDR1 is SGHRS and CDR2 is YFSETQ. The V and J ends lost 0 bases and 4 bases respectively, with 16 bases between them. The CDR3 runs 17 residues. CDR3 amino acids: CASSLALGGRLNEKLFF. In DNA, the CDR3 is TGCGCCAGCAGCTTGGCCCTCGGGGGCCGCCTTAATGAAAAACTGTTTTTT.

The J gene is TRBJ2-4, the V gene TRBV25-1; D remains ambiguous. V was shortened by 3 bases and J by 15 bases, with 15 bases between the two germline ends. The V gene's germline CDR1 is MGHDK and CDR2 SYGVNS. The CDR3 runs 12 residues. As DNA, the CDR3 is TGTGCCAGCAGTGACCCGAAAGAGACCCGGTACTTC. This gives the protein CASSDPKETRYF.

This clonotype was seen more than once but under ten times. The chain employs TRBV29-1 and TRBJ1-5; possible D gene TRBD1, 5 bases. V was shortened by 3 bases and J by 3 bases, with 6 bases between the two germline ends. The CDR3 is 12 residues long. CDR1 and CDR2 (germline): SQVTM, ANQGSEA. This CDR3 reads CSVEGDNQPQHF. The CDR3 nucleotides read TGCAGCGTTGAGGGGGACAATCAGCCCCAGCATTTT. The full variable domain, rest sourced from reference TRBV29-1 and TRBJ1-5, is SAVISQKPSRDICQRGTSLTIQCQVDSQVTMMFWYRQQPGQSLTLIATANQGSEATYESGFVIDKFPISRPNLTFSTLTVSNMSPEDSSIYLCSVEGDNQPQHFGDGTRLSIL.

This clonotype was seen only once. The chain recombines TRBV4-1 with TRBJ1-5, with 9 bases lining up with TRBD1. CDR3 length: 16 residues. V shed 2 bases, J shed 7 bases, and the junction held 9 bases outside the gene matches. Germline CDR1 MGHRA, CDR2 YSYEKL. This chain's CDR3 is CASSQIQGAKGQPQHF. CDR3 coding DNA: TGCGCCAGCAGCCAAATACAGGGGGCTAAGGGCCAGCCCCAGCATTTT.

This clonotype has only a few counts. The V and J genes are TRBV29-1 and TRBJ1-2; TRBD1 matches at 9 bases. Per germline, CDR1 SQVTM and CDR2 ANQGSEA. The CDR3 runs 15 residues. Trimming at V came to 6 bases and at J to 4 bases, leaving 12 bases not matched to a gene. In nucleotides, the CDR3 is TGCAGCGTAGCCCAGACAGGGGGTCGTGTCTATGGCTACACCTTC. Translation: CSVAQTGGRVYGYTF.